This T cell receptor beta chain was recovered during a study of shared clonotypes between healthy human individuals. Study information: Those who served as donors were a couple of women and three men between the ages of 18 and 49. Overall study results and limits: Generally, naive subsets (rather than memory subsets) showed larger estimated richness.

Repertoires were generated with immunoSEQ multiplex PCR, while TCRdb's copy carries only in-frame clones and drops some. The repertoire holds 2 million to 2.5 million clones, with 80% to 95% as singletons. A few counts support this clone. Antigen specificity is unknown. The TCR was taken from a man aged 18 to 30 in good health. Some clones in this sample may be carry-over from other donors' samples. The sequenced sample consisted of naive CD4+ T cells from PBMCs. Subset of the sample: CD45RA+ positively selected.

The CDR3 nucleotides are TGTGCCAGCAGTCCACAGGGGACCACCGGGGAGCTGTTTTTT. This sequence encodes CASSPQGTTGELFF. V is TRBV28 and J is TRBJ2-2; 7 bases are a match to TRBD1. Germline CDR1 reads MDHEN; CDR2 reads SYDVKM. V was clipped by 5 bases and J by 4 bases; unmatched bases: 4. The CDR3 consists of 14 residues.